Listed below are T cell receptor beta chains from one sample, sequenced in a study of T-cell memory formation after mild COVID-19. TCRdb fed the 5' RACE reads into MiXCR, producing one record per CDR3 protein. The table records around 300,000 distinct CDR3 sequences, about 13% of them present only once. The sequenced sample was PBMCs or a T cell subset sorted from them (not recorded which). The source of these receptors is a man between 18 and 29 years old who had mild COVID-19 (a few samples of this study predate the infection). Cell type and time point are not known. Each CDR3 is given with its conserved first and last residue. The order of the fields is D gene, clone size, V gene, J gene, CDR3 DNA, CDR3 protein. D genes are given only for firm matches. Where a row states a size, it is once, few, many or the class of an expanded clone; other rows omit it.

TRBD2	NA	TRBV5-1	TRBJ2-5	TGCGCCAGCGCCCCGCTAGCGGAAGAGACCCAGTACTTC	CASAPLAEETQYF
NA	NA	TRBV10-3	TRBJ1-1	TGTGCCATCGGTAACTTAAACACTGAAGCTTTCTTT	CAIGNLNTEAFF
NA	NA	TRBV6-1	TRBJ2-5	TGTGCCAGCAGTGAATGGGTCGGGGGCGCGGAGGCCCAGTACTTC	CASSEWVGGAEAQYF
TRBD2	few	TRBV6-2/TRBV6-3	TRBJ2-5	TGTGCCAGCACCACCCCGGCTAGCGGGGGGCAGACCCAGTACTTC	CASTTPASGGQTQYF
NA	few	TRBV5-1	TRBJ2-6	TGCGCCAGCAGCCCAACATTGACCGGGACATCATCTGGGGCCAACGTCCTGACTTTC	CASSPTLTGTSSGANVLTF
NA	NA	TRBV11-2	TRBJ2-3	TGTGCCAGCAGCGTGGGGCAGGTTAACACAGATACGCAGTATTTT	CASSVGQVNTDTQYF
TRBD1	NA	TRBV5-5	TRBJ1-2	TGTGCCAGCAGCTTGGTGCCCGATTGGACAGGGGACTATGGCTACACCTTC	CASSLVPDWTGDYGYTF
TRBD1	few	TRBV30	TRBJ2-5	TGTGCCTGGACAGGGGGCGATGAGACCCAGTACTTC	CAWTGGDETQYF
NA	NA	TRBV4-3	TRBJ1-5	TGCGCCAGCAGCCAAGATCGATCTGGGGGGGGTCAGCCCCAGCATTTT	CASSQDRSGGGQPQHF
NA	NA	TRBV2	TRBJ1-1	TGTGCCAGCAGTCCCAGGAGCACAGGGACGGGCACTGAAGCTTTCTTT	CASSPRSTGTGTEAFF
NA	NA	TRBV30	TRBJ2-3	TGTGCCTGGAACGGGGTGGTCACAGATACGCAGTATTTT	CAWNGVVTDTQYF
NA	few	TRBV27	TRBJ1-2	TGTGCCAGCAGTCCTCGGGATCGATATAACTATGGCTACACCTTC	CASSPRDRYNYGYTF
NA	many	TRBV11-2	TRBJ2-1	TGTGCCAGCAGCTTACGCTCTAGAGGCTTTCTGAGCTCCTACAATGAGCAGTTCTTC	CASSLRSRGFLSSYNEQFF